This passage covers 14 T cell receptor beta chains from one sample sequenced in a study of Graves' ophthalmopathy and Graves' hyperthyroidism. The study amplified TCR beta CDR3 regions using RNA transcripts. First-round RT-PCR employed HTBI primers, with a second-round multiplex PCR after it. TCRdb re-called the multiplex PCR reads through MiXCR, storing one row per CDR3 protein. The sample holds 650,000 to 900,000 distinct CDR3 sequences, around 40% seen once. Source material: peripheral blood. These receptors came from an adult man with Graves' ophthalmopathy.

The count of this clonotype is one. Here the CDR3 omits its conserved ending phenylalanine or tryptophan, so a read error is the likely source. This chain links TRBV7-2 with TRBJ2-2; the D is unclear. The CDR3 consists of 13 residues. Trimming took 10 bases from V and 2 from J, leaving 11 bases between them. Germline V CDR1 and CDR2: SGHTA, FQGNSA. CDR3: CATQWDNTGELFS. In DNA form, the CDR3 reads TGTGCCACCCAATGGGATAACACCGGGGAGCTGTTTTCT.

This clonotype was picked up many times. The chain joins TRBV20-1 to TRBJ2-7; D might be TRBD2 (5 bases). This CDR3 is 12 amino acids long. Germline lookup yields CDR1 DFQATT and CDR2 SNEGSKA (reference sequence). V was clipped by 3 bases and J by 6 bases, with 12 bases between them. The CDR3, as DNA: TGCAGTGCTAGGTTTGAGGGTCTCGAGCAGTACTTC. Translation: CSARFEGLEQYF.

J is TRBJ2-2 and V is TRBV25-1; D gene unclear. CDR3 length equals 15 residues. Germline-derived CDR1 and CDR2 are MGHDK and SYGVNS. V shed 5 bases and J shed 0 bases, with 10 bases lying between them. Here the CDR3 reads CASSYLSPNTGELFF. CDR3 DNA: TGTGCCAGCAGTTACTTGTCCCCGAACACCGGGGAGCTGTTTTTT.

At least ten counts were recorded for this clonotype. The chain carries TRBV7-2 and TRBJ1-1; no clear D. CDR1 is SGHTA and CDR2 is FQGNSA in the germline V gene. The CDR3 is made up of 14 amino acids. V was shortened by 2 bases and J by 0 bases, with 7 bases between the two germline ends. The CDR3 DNA is TGTGCCAGCAGCTTAAGGACGGTGAACACTGAAGCTTTCTTT. Protein: CASSLRTVNTEAFF.

CDR3 sequence reads: CAINSGTEAYEQYF. CDR3 sequence (DNA): TGTGCCATCAATTCCGGGACAGAAGCCTACGAGCAGTACTTC. The gene calls are TRBV10-3 and TRBJ2-7; 7 bases map to TRBD1. CDR3 size: 14 residues. Germline trimming cut 7 bases from V and 2 bases from J; bases unmatched to any gene: 8. Germline V gives CDR1 ENHRY, CDR2 SYGVKD.

This clonotype was seen ten or more times. One end of the junction varies from germline; a read error may be responsible. This CDR3 reads CASSYSRFPEAFF. The CDR3 nucleotides are TGTGCCAGCAGTTACTCTCGGTTTCCTGAAGCTTTCTTT. V and J are TRBV10-2 and TRBJ1-1, with no clear D. The CDR3 is 13 amino acids. From germline, CDR1 is WSHSY and CDR2 SAAADI.

The chain has TRBV11-1 and TRBJ2-7, with TRBD2 matching 10 bases. The CDR3 consists of 14 residues. Trimming took 6 bases from V and 5 from J; bases not matched to a gene: 7. Germline loops: CDR1 SGHAT, CDR2 FQDESV (reference sequence). In DNA, the CDR3 is TGTGCCAGCAGACCCGCCGGGACTAGCGACGAGCAGTACTTC. Amino acids: CASRPAGTSDEQYF.

Comments on this clonotype: This may be a read error: a much more frequent sequence differs by one nucleotide. The V and J genes are TRBV20-1 and TRBJ2-7; D remains unclear. V was clipped by 2 bases and J by 5 bases, with 10 bases between them. Germline V gene lookup returns CDR1 DFQATT and CDR2 SNEGSKA (reference sequence). The CDR3 spans 12 residues. In DNA, the CDR3 is TGCAGTGCTAGAAGAAGAGCGAACGAGCAGTACTTC. It encodes CSARRRANEQYF.

The chain is built from TRBV7-4 and TRBJ2-7; TRBD1 agrees at 9 bases. Trimming took 5 bases from V and 0 from J; bases not matched to a gene: 5. The CDR3 contains 15 residues. The germline V gene encodes CDR1 SGHVT and CDR2 SQSDAQ. In DNA form, the CDR3 reads TGTGCCAGCAGCCATAGACAGGGGGGCTCCTACGAGCAGTACTTC. Translation: CASSHRQGGSYEQYF.

As concerns this clonotype: An end of the junction does not agree with germline; a read error may underlie this. This sequence joins TRBV2 and TRBJ1-1; D unresolved. The CDR3 runs to 13 residues. Germline values: CDR1 SNHLY, CDR2 FYNNEI. CDR3 nucleotides: TGTGCCAGCAGTTTCTCCATGAACACTGAAGCTTCCTTT. Translation: CASSFSMNTEASF.

A note on this clonotype: The germline gene is not matched at one end of the junction; a read error may be the cause. This chain connects TRBV20-1 to TRBJ2-5, with 7 bases fitting TRBD1. CDR1 and CDR2 (germline): DFQATT, SNEGSKA (reference sequence). This CDR3 region has 15 residues. The CDR3, as DNA: TGCAGTGCTAGAGCCGCCCGGGACAGCCAAAAGACCCAGTACTTC. Amino acids: CSARAARDSQKTQYF.

The V call is TRBV29-1, the J call TRBJ2-7, with TRBD1 identical over 11 bases. The CDR3 is made up of 15 amino acids. V lost 2 bases and J lost 7; bases outside the gene matches: 10. Germline CDR1 and CDR2: SQVTM and ANQGSEA. In nucleotides, the CDR3 is TGCAGCGTTGAATTGGGACAGGGGGTGGCGAGTGAGCAGTACTTC. Amino acid sequence: CSVELGQGVASEQYF.

V and J are TRBV6-5 and TRBJ1-5; D gene unclear. CDR1 is MNHEY, CDR2 SVGAGI, per germline. The ends were cut back, 4 bases at V and 6 bases at J, with 10 bases in the middle. CDR3 length equals 13 residues. CDR3 residues: CASSLFTAQPQHF. CDR3 nucleotides: TGTGCCAGCAGTTTATTCACGGCTCAGCCCCAGCATTTT.

V gene TRBV2 combines with J gene TRBJ1-1, with D perhaps matching TRBD1 (6 bases). Germline values: CDR1 SNHLY, CDR2 FYNNEI. V lost 1 base and J lost 8, with 14 bases in between. This CDR3 contains 14 residues. The CDR3 nucleotides read TGTGCCAGCAGTGAAGTGGCCCGACAGGCCGAAGCTTTCTTT. Residues: CASSEVARQAEAFF.